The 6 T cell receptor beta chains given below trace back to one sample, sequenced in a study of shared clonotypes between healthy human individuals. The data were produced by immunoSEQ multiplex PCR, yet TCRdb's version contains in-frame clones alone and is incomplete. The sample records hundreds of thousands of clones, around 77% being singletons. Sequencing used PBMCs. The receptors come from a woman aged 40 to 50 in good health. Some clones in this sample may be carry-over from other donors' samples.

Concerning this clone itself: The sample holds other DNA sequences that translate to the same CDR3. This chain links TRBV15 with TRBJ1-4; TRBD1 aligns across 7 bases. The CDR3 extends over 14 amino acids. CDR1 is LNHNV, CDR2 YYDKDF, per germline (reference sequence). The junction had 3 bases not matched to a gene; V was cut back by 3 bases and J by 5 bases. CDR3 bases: TGTGCCACCAGCAGGGGGACAGCAAATGAAAAACTGTTTTTT. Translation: CATSRGTANEKLFF.

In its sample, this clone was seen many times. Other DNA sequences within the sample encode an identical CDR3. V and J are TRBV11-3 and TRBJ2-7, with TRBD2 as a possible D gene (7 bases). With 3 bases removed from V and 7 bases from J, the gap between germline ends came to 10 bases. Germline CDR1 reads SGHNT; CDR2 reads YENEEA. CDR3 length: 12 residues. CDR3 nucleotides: TGTGCCAGCAGCTTGGGGGGGCGAGAGCAGTACTTC. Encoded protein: CASSLGGREQYF. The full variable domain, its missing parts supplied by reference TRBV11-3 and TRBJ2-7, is EAGVVQSPRYKIIEKKQPVAFWCNPISGHNTLYWYLQNLGQGPELLIRYENEEAVDDSQLPKDRFSAERLKGVDSTLKIQPAELGDSAVYLCASSLGGREQYFGPGTRLTVT.

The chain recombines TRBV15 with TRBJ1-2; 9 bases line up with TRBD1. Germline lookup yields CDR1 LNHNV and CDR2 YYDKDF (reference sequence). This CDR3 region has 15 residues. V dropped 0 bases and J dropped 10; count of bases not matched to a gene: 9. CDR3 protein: CATSRDPGQGMDYTF. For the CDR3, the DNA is TGTGCCACCAGCAGAGATCCGGGACAGGGCATGGACTACACCTTC.

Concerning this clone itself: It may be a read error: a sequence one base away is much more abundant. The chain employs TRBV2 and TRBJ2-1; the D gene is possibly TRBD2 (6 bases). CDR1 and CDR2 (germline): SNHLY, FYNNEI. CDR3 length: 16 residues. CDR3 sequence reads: CTSRKAVGSSYNEQFF. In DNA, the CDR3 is TGTACCAGCAGGAAGGCGGTCGGGAGTTCTTACAATGAGCAGTTCTTC.

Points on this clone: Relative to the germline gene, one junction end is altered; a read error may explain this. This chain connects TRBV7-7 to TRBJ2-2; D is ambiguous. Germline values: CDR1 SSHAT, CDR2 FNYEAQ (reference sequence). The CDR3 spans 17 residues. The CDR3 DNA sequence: TGTGCTAGCAGCTTAGATCGAGCCGAACTGAACACCGGGGAGCTGTTTTTT. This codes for CASSLDRAELNTGELFF.

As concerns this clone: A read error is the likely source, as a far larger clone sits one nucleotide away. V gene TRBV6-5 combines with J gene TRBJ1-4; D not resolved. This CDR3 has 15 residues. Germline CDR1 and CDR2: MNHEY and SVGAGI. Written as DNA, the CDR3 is TGTGCCAACTCACAGTTATTTGTCACTACTGAAAAACTGTTTTTT. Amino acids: CANSQLFVTTEKLFF.